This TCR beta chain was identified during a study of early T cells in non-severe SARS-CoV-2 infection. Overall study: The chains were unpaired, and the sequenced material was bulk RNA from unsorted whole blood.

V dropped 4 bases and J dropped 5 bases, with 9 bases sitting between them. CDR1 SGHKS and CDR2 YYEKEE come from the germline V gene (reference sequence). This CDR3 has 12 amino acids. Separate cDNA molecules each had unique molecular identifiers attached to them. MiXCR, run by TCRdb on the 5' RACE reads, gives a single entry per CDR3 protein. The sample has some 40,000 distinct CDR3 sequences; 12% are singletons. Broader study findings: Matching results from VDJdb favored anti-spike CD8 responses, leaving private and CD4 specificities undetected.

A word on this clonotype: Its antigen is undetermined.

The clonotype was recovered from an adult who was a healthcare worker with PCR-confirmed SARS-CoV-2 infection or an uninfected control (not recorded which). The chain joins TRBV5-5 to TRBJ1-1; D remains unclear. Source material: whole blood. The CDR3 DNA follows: TGTGCCAGCAGCCTCAAGTTAACTGAAGCTTTCTTT. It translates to CASSLKLTEAFF. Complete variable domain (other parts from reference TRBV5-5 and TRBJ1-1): DAGVTQSPTHLIKTRGQQVTLRCSPISGHKSVSWYQQVLGQGPQFIFQYYEKEERGRGNFPDRFSARQFPNYSSELNVNALLLGDSALYLCASSLKLTEAFFGQGTRLTVV.